This paragraph covers one T cell receptor beta chain sequence. Assay: immunoSEQ multiplex PCR; the TCRdb copy retains only in-frame clones and omits some. The top ten clones hold more than 0.8% of a sample with roughly 300,000 clones, more than 75% of them seen once. This record belongs to a study of blood T cell repertoires in COVID-19. The CDR3 covers 14 residues. V was pared by 3 bases and J by 4 bases, with 10 bases between. The V gene's germline CDR1 is LNHDA and CDR2 SQIVND (reference sequence). Two negative PCRs, clearance, or symptom resolution characterized the recovered Cohort 3 donors. The chain is built from TRBV19 and TRBJ1-3; D gene uncertain. The sequence was collected from a woman in her thirties who had recovered from COVID-19. Sequencing was carried out using PBMCs or T cells enriched from blood (not recorded which). As DNA, the CDR3 is TGTGCCAGTAGTATCCAGTCAATCGGAAACACCATATATTTT. Its protein product is CASSIQSIGNTIYF.